This TCR beta chain was identified during a study of CD8 T cells in ankylosing spondylitis. Study-wide results and caveats: There was a TCR beta motif, made of fewer than 10 highly homologous variants, that appeared characteristic of ankylosing spondylitis blood.

The V gene end was trimmed by 1 base and the J gene end by 2 bases; junction bases not matched to a gene: 11. The CDR3 contains 17 residues. MiXCR was run by TCRdb on the 5' RACE reads, yielding one entry per CDR3 protein. The sample has around 430,000 distinct CDR3 sequences, 17% seen once. Many counts were recorded for this clonotype. The target antigen is unknown. The chain recombines TRBV12-3 or TRBV12-4 with TRBJ2-7; TRBD2 matches 7 bases. Sequenced sample: blood, either unsorted or a sorted T cell fraction (not recorded which). The sequence derives from a male donor with ankylosing spondylitis. The CDR3 DNA is TGTGCCAGCAGTTTAGGGTCTTGGCGGGAGCGACCCTACGAGCAGTACTTC. This codes for CASSLGSWRERPYEQYF.